This TCR beta chain was captured in a study of identical twins. Study observations and caveats: Cross-sectional statistical analysis, not tracking of the same donors, underpinned the conclusions. In cord blood, abundant beta clonotypes had fewer insertions; memory showed no trend.

From germline, CDR1 is SEHNR and CDR2 FQNEAQ (reference sequence). The ends were cut back, 4 bases at V and 0 bases at J, with 10 bases in the middle. CDR3 size: 14 residues. This clonotype was recorded many times. The antigen is not known. A universal primer site arose from template switching, and cDNA bore unique molecular identifiers. In TCRdb, the 5' RACE reads were re-called with MiXCR into one record per CDR3 protein. Seen here are a few hundred thousand distinct CDR3 sequences, about 8.5% observed once, and the top ten hold roughly 3.1%. These records were also assigned to another study, of yellow fever vaccine responses in identical twins. That investigation notes: Twins' T cell vaccine responses reportedly looked partly convergent, partly personalized.

The receptor was isolated from a woman between 18 and 29 years old in good health. J is TRBJ2-7 and V is TRBV7-9, with TRBD1 as a possible D gene (5 bases). Specimen: CD8+ T cells sorted from blood. The CDR3 region is CASSSGQSSYEQYF. The CDR3 coding sequence is TGTGCCAGCAGCTCCGGACAAAGCTCCTACGAGCAGTACTTC.